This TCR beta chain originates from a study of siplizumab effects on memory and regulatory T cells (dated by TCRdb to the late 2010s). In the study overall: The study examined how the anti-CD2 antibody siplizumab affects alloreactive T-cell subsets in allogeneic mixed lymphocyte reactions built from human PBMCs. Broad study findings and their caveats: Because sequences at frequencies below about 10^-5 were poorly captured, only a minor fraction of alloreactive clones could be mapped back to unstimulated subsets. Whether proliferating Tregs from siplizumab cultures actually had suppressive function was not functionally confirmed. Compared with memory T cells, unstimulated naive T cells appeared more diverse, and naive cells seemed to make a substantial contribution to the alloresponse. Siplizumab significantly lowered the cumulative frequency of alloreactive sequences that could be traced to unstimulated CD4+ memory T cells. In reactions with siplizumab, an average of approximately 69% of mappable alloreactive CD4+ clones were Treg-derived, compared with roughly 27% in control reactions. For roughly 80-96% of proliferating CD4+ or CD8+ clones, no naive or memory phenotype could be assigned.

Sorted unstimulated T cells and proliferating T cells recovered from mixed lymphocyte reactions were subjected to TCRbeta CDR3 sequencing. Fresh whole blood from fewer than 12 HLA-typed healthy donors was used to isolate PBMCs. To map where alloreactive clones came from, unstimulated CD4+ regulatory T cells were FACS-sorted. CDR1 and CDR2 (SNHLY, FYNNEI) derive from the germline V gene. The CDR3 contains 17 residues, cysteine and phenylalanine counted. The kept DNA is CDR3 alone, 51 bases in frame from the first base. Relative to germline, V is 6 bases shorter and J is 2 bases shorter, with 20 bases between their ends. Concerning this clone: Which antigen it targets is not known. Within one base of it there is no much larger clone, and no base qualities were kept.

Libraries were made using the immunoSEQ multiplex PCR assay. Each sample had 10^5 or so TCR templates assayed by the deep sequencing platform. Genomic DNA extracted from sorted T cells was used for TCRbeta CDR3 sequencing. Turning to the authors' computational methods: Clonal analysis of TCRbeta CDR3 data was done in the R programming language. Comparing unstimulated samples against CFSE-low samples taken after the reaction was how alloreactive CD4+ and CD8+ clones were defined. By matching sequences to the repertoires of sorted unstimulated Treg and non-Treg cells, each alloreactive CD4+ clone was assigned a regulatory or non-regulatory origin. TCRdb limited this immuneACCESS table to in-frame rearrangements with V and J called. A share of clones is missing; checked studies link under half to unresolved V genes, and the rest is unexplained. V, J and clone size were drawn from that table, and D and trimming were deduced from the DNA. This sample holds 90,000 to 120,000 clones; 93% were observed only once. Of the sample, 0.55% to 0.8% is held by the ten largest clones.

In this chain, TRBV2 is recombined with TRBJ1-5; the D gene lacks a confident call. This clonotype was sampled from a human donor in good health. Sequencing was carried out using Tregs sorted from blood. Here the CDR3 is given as CASSERPIISGNQPQHF. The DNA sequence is TGTGCCAGCAGCGAACGACCTATAATCTCGGGCAATCAGCCCCAGCATTTT.